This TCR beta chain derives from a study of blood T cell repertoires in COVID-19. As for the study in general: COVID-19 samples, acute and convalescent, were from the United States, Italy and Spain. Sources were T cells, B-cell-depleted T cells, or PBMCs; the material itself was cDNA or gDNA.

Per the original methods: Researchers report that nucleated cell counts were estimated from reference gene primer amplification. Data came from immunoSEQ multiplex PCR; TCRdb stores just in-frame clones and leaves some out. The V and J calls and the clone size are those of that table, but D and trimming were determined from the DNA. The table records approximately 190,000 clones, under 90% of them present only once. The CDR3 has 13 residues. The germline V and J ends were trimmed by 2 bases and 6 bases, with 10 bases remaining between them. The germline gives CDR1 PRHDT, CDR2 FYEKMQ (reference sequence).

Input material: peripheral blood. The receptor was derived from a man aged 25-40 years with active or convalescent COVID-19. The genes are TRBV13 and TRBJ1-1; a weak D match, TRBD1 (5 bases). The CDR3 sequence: CASSLQGRAEAFF. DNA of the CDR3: TGTGCCAGCAGCTTACAGGGTCGGGCTGAAGCTTTCTTT.